Many counts were recorded for the clone carrying this TCR beta chain. Its matching antigen is unknown. The source of the sample is a study of T cells in Graves' hyperthyroidism and ophthalmopathy. The CDR3 spans 14 residues. V gave up 4 bases and J gave up 2 bases; unmatched junction bases: 3. Germline V gene lookup returns CDR1 DFQATT and CDR2 SNEGSKA (reference sequence). Amplified regions were TCR beta CDR3 sequences from RNA transcripts. RT-PCR in the first round (using the HTBI primer set) targeted the TCR CDR3. Each CDR3 protein is one row after TCRdb ran MiXCR on the multiplex PCR reads. This table holds approximately 200,000 distinct CDR3 sequences, about a sixth found once. Diagnostic decisions used clinical symptoms, serum thyroxine and TRAb, thyroid ultrasound and orbital computed tomography. Extraction of PBMCs used 7.5 to 10 ml of fresh peripheral blood. Findings of the study overall: For ophthalmopathy, model prediction preceded onset by a median around six months. Researchers report that a 13 V-J model separated ophthalmopathy from stable hyperthyroidism.

The sample consisted of blood. The TCR originated in a middle-aged man with Graves' hyperthyroidism. The chain employs TRBV20-1 and TRBJ2-1, with TRBD1 identical over 9 bases. The CDR3 spells CSATRDRAYNEQFF. The CDR3 coding sequence is TGCAGTGCTACCCGGGACAGGGCCTACAATGAGCAGTTCTTC.